The T cell receptor (beta chain) described here comes from a study of cytomegalovirus exposure and HLA in healthy donors. The study's findings and limits: Most observed TCR sequences were rare, whereas some public TCRs were detected in many donors.

PCR employed 60 Vbeta and 13 Jbeta primers. Using immunoSEQ multiplex PCR, the repertoire was profiled, and TCRdb retains in-frame clones only, with some absent. The sample includes about 140,000 clones, roughly 73% seen only once; the top ten take around 3.4%. With V trimmed by 4 bases and J by 6 bases, 6 bases remained unmatched. Germline CDR1 is SNHLY and CDR2 is FYNNEI. The CDR3 is 14 amino acids. As for this clone: Its antigen is not known.

The specimen was PBMCs. The clonotype originates from a man in his forties in good health and CMV-seronegative. This chain joins TRBV2 and TRBJ2-5; 9 nucleotides align to TRBD2. The CDR3 DNA sequence: TGTGCCAGCAGTGCGGCGGGGGGGCTAAAGACCCAGTACTTC. This encodes CASSAAGGLKTQYF. Based on the CDR3 plus reference TRBV2 and TRBJ2-5, the full variable domain is EPEVTQTPSHQVTQMGQEVILRCVPISNHLYFYWYRQILGQKVEFLVSFYNNEISEKSEIFDDQFSVERPDGSNFTLKIRSTKLEDSAMYFCASSAAGGLKTQYFGPGTRLLVL.